The next 9 T cell receptor beta chains were all read from a single sample in a study of T cells in Graves' hyperthyroidism and ophthalmopathy. Amplification yielded TCR beta CDR3 regions, with RNA transcripts as the source. During a first-round RT-PCR of the TCR CDR3, the HTBI primer set was used. From the multiplex PCR reads, TCRdb called clonotypes with MiXCR, one entry per CDR3 protein. The sample consists of about 260,000 distinct CDR3 sequences, approximately 20% of them appearing once. Material for sequencing was blood. The receptors originated from a man aged 25 to 45 with Graves' ophthalmopathy.

This clonotype has only a few counts. This chain uses TRBV27 with TRBJ2-5; maybe TRBD2 (6 bases). The CDR3 loop spans 14 amino acids. Germline CDR1 MNHEY, CDR2 SMNVEV (reference sequence). V was pared by 3 bases and J by 0 bases, with 8 bases between. CDR3 coding DNA: TGTGCCAGCAGTTTCCGGGACTACCAAGAGACCCAGTACTTC. Its translation: CASSFRDYQETQYF.

This clonotype was recorded at least ten times. The chain carries TRBV30 and TRBJ2-5; D may be TRBD2 (6 bases). V was cut by 2 bases and J by 5 bases, with 12 bases left in between. The CDR3 runs to 13 residues. In germline, CDR1 is GTSNPN, CDR2 SVGIG (reference sequence). The CDR3 region has the DNA TGTGCCTGGAGTCTGAGCGGGTACGAGACCCAGTACTTC. Encoded protein: CAWSLSGYETQYF.

The gene calls are TRBV11-2 and TRBJ1-5; possible D gene TRBD1, 5 bases. The length of the CDR3 is 20 residues. Trimming shortened V by 3 bases and J by 0 bases, and 24 bases separated the two germline ends. Per the germline V gene, CDR1 is SGHAT and CDR2 is FQNNGV. The CDR3 coding sequence is TGTGCCAGCAGCTTTAATGAGGGGCCCTCCCAAGGATATAGCAATCAGCCCCAGCATTTT. This codes for CASSFNEGPSQGYSNQPQHF.

This clonotype was counted between two and nine times. The rearrangement uses TRBV19 and TRBJ2-2; weak D call: TRBD2 (5 bases). The length of the CDR3 is 14 residues. The germline V gene encodes CDR1 LNHDA and CDR2 SQIVND (reference sequence). Trimming removed 2 bases at V and 4 bases at J, with 8 bases between. The CDR3 protein is CASSIRTLTGELFF. Written as DNA, the CDR3 is TGTGCCAGTAGTATAAGGACTCTCACCGGGGAGCTGTTTTTT.

The chain has TRBV6-1 and TRBJ2-7; D is ambiguous. Germline CDR1 and CDR2: MNHNS and SASEGT. The CDR3 is 14 residues long. Trimming left V 3 bases short and J 2 bases short, with 11 bases between. This CDR3 is CASSDLGMPYEQYF. As DNA, the CDR3 is TGTGCCAGCAGTGACCTTGGGATGCCCTACGAGCAGTACTTC.

CDR3 nucleotide sequence: TGTGCCAGCAGCCAACAGAACGAGCAGTACTTC. Protein sequence: CASSQQNEQYF. The V gene is TRBV3-1, the J gene TRBJ2-7; D gene unclear. The CDR3 spans 11 residues. Trimming removed 2 bases at V and 5 bases at J, with 4 bases between. The germline V gene encodes CDR1 LGHDT and CDR2 YNNKEL (reference sequence).

This CDR3 is CASSSGLSYEQYF. CDR3 coding DNA: TGTGCCAGCAGCTCGGGACTTTCCTACGAGCAGTACTTC. The V call is TRBV7-2, the J call TRBJ2-7; a weak D match, TRBD2 (6 bases). Per the germline V gene, CDR1 is SGHTA and CDR2 is FQGNSA. CDR3 size: 13 residues. Between the trimmed V and J ends, which lost 4 bases and 1 base, there was a span of 8 bases.

The table lists this clonotype with a few counts. This rearrangement joins TRBV24-1 to TRBJ2-1; D ambiguous. Trimming cost V 0 bases and J 5 bases, with 4 bases left between them. Germline assignment: CDR1 KGHDR and CDR2 SFDVKD. This CDR3 region has 13 residues. The CDR3 DNA sequence: TGTGCCACCAGTGATTTGCCCGACAATGAGCAGTTCTTC. Translation gives CATSDLPDNEQFF.

This chain uses TRBV7-9 with TRBJ2-1; 10 bases are a match to TRBD1. CDR3 length equals 15 residues. Germline V lookup: CDR1 SEHNR, CDR2 FQNEAQ (reference sequence). J was trimmed by 8 bases and V by 5 bases; bases with no gene match: 9. CDR3 DNA: TGTGCCAGCAGCGGGCGACAGGGGGCTCGGGATGAGCAGTTCTTC. Protein product: CASSGRQGARDEQFF.